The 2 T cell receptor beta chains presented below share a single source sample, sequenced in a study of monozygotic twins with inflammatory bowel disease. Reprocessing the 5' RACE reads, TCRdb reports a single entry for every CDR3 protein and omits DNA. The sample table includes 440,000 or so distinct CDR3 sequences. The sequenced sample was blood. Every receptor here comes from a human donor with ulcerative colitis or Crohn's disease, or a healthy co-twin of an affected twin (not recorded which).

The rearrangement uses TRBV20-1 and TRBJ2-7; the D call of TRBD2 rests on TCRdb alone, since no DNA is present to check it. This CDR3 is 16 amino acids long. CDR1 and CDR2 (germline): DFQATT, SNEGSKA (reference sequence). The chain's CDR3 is CSATSGLAGFSYEQYF.

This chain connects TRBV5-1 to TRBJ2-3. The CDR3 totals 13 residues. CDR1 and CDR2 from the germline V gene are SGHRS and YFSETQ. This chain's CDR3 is CASSGVRTDTQYF.